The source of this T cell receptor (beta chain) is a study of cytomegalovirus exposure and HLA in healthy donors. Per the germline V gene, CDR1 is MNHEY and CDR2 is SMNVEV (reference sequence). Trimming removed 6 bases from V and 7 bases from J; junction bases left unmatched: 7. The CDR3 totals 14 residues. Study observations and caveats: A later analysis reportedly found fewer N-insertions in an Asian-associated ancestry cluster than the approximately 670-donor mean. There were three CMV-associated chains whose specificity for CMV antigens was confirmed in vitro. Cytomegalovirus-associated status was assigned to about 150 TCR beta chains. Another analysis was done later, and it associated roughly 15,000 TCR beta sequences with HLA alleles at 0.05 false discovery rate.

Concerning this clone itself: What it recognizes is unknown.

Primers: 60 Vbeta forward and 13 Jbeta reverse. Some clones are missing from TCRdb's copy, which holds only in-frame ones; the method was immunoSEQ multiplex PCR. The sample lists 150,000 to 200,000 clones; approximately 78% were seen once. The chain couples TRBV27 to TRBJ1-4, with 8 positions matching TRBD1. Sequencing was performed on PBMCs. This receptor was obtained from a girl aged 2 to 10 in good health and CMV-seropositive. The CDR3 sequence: CASRTTGAFEKLFF. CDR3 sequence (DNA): TGTGCCAGCAGGACGACAGGGGCTTTTGAAAAACTGTTTTTT.